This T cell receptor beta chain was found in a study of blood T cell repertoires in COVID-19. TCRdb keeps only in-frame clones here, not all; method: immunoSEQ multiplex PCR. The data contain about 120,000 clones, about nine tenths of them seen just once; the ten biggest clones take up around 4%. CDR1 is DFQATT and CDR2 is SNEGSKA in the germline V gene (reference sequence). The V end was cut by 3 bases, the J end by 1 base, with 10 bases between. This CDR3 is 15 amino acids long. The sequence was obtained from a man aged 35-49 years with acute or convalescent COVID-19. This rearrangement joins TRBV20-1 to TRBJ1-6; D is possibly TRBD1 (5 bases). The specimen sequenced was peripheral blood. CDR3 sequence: CSASPDSSYNSPLHF. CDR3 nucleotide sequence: TGCAGTGCTAGTCCCGACAGTTCCTATAATTCACCCCTCCACTTT.